This TCR beta chain was observed in a study of OX40 agonist ivuxolimab in advanced cancers. For context, the study as a whole: Ivuxolimab was an agonistic, fully human IgG2 monoclonal antibody directed against OX40 (CD134), a costimulatory receptor. In the dose-escalation cohort, about four fifths of patients were male, and the mean age was approximately 60 years with a range of roughly 23 to 90. Three dose-escalation patients achieved partial responses, one with hepatocellular carcinoma and two with cutaneous melanoma. Intravenous ivuxolimab was administered to patients every 2 weeks at six dose levels: 0.01, 0.1, 0.3, 1.5, 3 and 10 mg/kg. Of the 50 to 55 patients in dose escalation, 19 had hepatocellular carcinoma, roughly 15 had melanoma, 9 had renal cell carcinoma and 9 had head and neck cancer. Prior anti-PD-1, anti-PD-L1 or anti-CTLA-4 therapy was permitted, and checkpoint inhibitors had been received by 40% to 50% of dose-escalation patients. Peripheral TCRbeta sequencing aimed to test whether ivuxolimab altered TCR sequence diversity and caused clonal T-cell expansion. The monotherapy dose-escalation portion (N ≈ 56 patients) of the phase I ivuxolimab trial is reported in the paper.

Comments on this clone: Its antigen remains undetermined. One base away there is no much larger clone; base qualities are not given.

Overall study results and their limits: At doses of 0.1 to 3.0 mg/kg, clonal expansion of both CD4+ and CD8+ blood T cells was observed from baseline to week 6. The antigen specificity of the clonally expanded peripheral T cells was not determined. Low levels of normalized T-cell clonal expansion were also shown by some nonresponding patients. In the 0.1-3.0 mg/kg groups, partial responders were among the patients with the lowest normalized peripheral clonal expansion, particularly in CD8+ T cells. After ivuxolimab, CD8+ T cells had more expanded clones than CD4+ T cells on average.

The trial excluded patients who had a history of autoimmune disease or who were on systemic immunosuppression. In every dose cohort, peripheral blood was drawn for TCR sequencing at baseline, cycle 4 day 1, and cycle 7 day 1. The samples were taken from a phase I, first-in-human, multicenter, open-label dose-escalation trial of ivuxolimab. Adults with locally advanced or metastatic melanoma, renal cell carcinoma, hepatocellular carcinoma or head and neck squamous cell carcinoma were enrolled in the trial. CD4+ and CD8+ T cells were sorted separately from peripheral blood before TCR sequencing. Genomic DNA was extracted from sorted cells for sequencing of the TCRbeta CDR3 region. TCRbeta CDR3 regions were sequenced using the immunoSEQ Assay. This immuneACCESS table, as held by TCRdb, lists in-frame sequences with V and J called but not all clones. Of the missing ones, under half trace to an unresolved V gene in checked studies; the others have no known cause. This sample holds over 70,000 clones; 88% were observed only once. The ten biggest clones cover around 0.29% of the sample.

The receptor was derived from an adult with an advanced solid tumor such as melanoma, head and neck, liver or kidney cancer. The sequencing used CD4+ or CD8+ T cells sorted from blood, collected in a trial of the OX40 agonist ivuxolimab.

The DNA is as follows: TGTGCCAGTAGTTTCTCGGGGACAGGGGCCGGGGAGACCCAGTACTTC. Its protein product is CASSFSGTGAGETQYF. The rearranged segments are TRBV19 and TRBJ2-5, and TRBD1 aligns with 10 junction nucleotides. Trimmed from V: 5 bases; trimmed from J: 5 bases; junction bases lacking a gene match: 11. Per the germline V gene (reference sequence), LNHDA is the CDR1 and SQIVND is the CDR2. The CDR3, from cysteine to phenylalanine, totals 16 residues. The kept DNA is CDR3 alone, 48 bases in frame from the first base.